These T cell receptor beta chains were read from a single sample in a study of shared clonotypes between healthy human individuals. Generated by immunoSEQ multiplex PCR, the TCRdb table keeps only in-frame clones and is missing some. The sample yields approximately 1,500,000 clones, roughly 96% seen once. The sequenced material came from naive CD4+ T cells sorted from blood. These receptors were obtained from a man aged 25 to 45 in good health. Each CDR3 is given with its conserved first and last residue. D genes are given only for firm matches. Rows give clone size only sometimes, using once, few, many, or a class for an expanded clone.

abundance	d_gene	v_gene	j_gene	CDR3nt	CDR3aa
once	TRBD2	TRBV7-2	TRBJ2-5	TGTGCCAGCAGCTTCGAAGGCGGGAGGGTCGGGAAGACCCAGTACTTC	CASSFEGGRVGKTQYF
NA	NA	TRBV28	TRBJ2-7	TGTGCCAGCAGACGGGCCTACGAGCAGTACTTC	CASRRAYEQYF
NA	TRBD1	TRBV5-4	TRBJ1-5	TGTGCCAGCAGCTTGGGAACAGGGACAGGTCAGCCCCAGCATTTT	CASSLGTGTGQPQHF
NA	NA	TRBV28	TRBJ2-2	TGTGCCAGCAGTCCTTTCTTAGGGGCCGGGGAGCTGTTTTTT	CASSPFLGAGELFF
NA	NA	TRBV7-8	TRBJ2-6	TGTGCCAGCAGCTTAGAGACAGCCAGACCCGTCCTGACTTTC	CASSLETARPVLTF
NA	TRBD2	TRBV2	TRBJ2-1	TGTGCCAGCAGTGTAACGGGAGGGTACAATGAGCAGTTCTTC	CASSVTGGYNEQFF
NA	NA	TRBV11-2	TRBJ2-1	TGTGCCAGCAGCTTAGTGCTCGGGAGTCCCTACAATGAGCAGTTCTTC	CASSLVLGSPYNEQFF
NA	NA	TRBV9	TRBJ1-1	TGTGCCAGCAGCCCCACGTTACCGGACACTGAAGCTTTCTTT	CASSPTLPDTEAFF
NA	NA	TRBV7-2	TRBJ2-7	TGTGCCAGCAGCTCCGCTAGAATCTACGAGCAGTACTTC	CASSSARIYEQYF
NA	TRBD2	TRBV6-5	TRBJ2-5	TGTGCCAGCAGTTACTCGGGACTAGCGGGAGCAGAGACCCAGTACTTC	CASSYSGLAGAETQYF
NA	NA	TRBV28	TRBJ1-2	TGTGCCAGCAGCTCCGGGAACTATGGCTACACCTTC	CASSSGNYGYTF
NA	TRBD2	TRBV27	TRBJ2-1	TGTGCCAGCAGCACCCGACTTAGCGGGAACTACAATGAGCAGTTCTTC	CASSTRLSGNYNEQFF
NA	NA	TRBV28	TRBJ2-1	TGTGCCAGCAGTCCCTCGACATATCCCACCTACAATGAGCAGTTCTTC	CASSPSTYPTYNEQFF
NA	TRBD2	TRBV10-2	TRBJ2-3	TGCGCCAGCAGTCTAGCGGGAGCTCTCACAGATACGCAGTATTTT	CASSLAGALTDTQYF
NA	NA	TRBV7-7	TRBJ2-2	TGTGCTAGCAGCTTATATGAGGCTACCACCGGGGAGCTGTTTTTT	CASSLYEATTGELFF
NA	TRBD1	TRBV10-2	TRBJ2-3	TGCGCCATCCCCGGACAGGGAATAGGCCGCGCCCCGGCGGATACGCAGTATTTT	CAIPGQGIGRAPADTQYF
NA	NA	TRBV7-8	TRBJ2-2	TGTGCCAGCAGGCTTGGGGGCCCGAACACCGGGGAGCTGTTTTTT	CASRLGGPNTGELFF
NA	TRBD2	TRBV28	TRBJ2-1	TGTGCCAGCAGTCCCCCAGCGGGAGTCCATGAGCAGTTCTTC	CASSPPAGVHEQFF
NA	NA	TRBV7-2	TRBJ2-1	TGTGCCAGCAGCTCAGGGAAGGGGGGGCACAATGAGCAGTTCTTC	CASSSGKGGHNEQFF
NA	NA	TRBV29-1	TRBJ2-4	TGCAGCGTTGGAGAGGGGGGAAACATTCAGTACTTC	CSVGEGGNIQYF
few	NA	TRBV9	TRBJ1-5	TGTGCCAGCAGCTTAACAGGCAATCAGCCCCAGCATTTT	CASSLTGNQPQHF
NA	NA	TRBV5-4	TRBJ2-2	TGTGCCAGCAGCTTGGATTTTCCGAACACCGGGGAGCTGTTTTTT	CASSLDFPNTGELFF
NA	NA	TRBV4-1	TRBJ1-5	TGCGCCAGCAGCCAAGTTGGAACAGGGCGGAATCAGCCCCAGCATTTT	CASSQVGTGRNQPQHF
NA	NA	TRBV7-2	TRBJ2-5	TGTGCCAGCAGCCCGAGCAGAGTTCAAGAGACCCAGTACTTC	CASSPSRVQETQYF
NA	NA	TRBV29-1	TRBJ1-1	TGCAGCGTTGACCAGGGGTGGACTGAAGCTTTCTTT	CSVDQGWTEAFF
NA	TRBD1	TRBV18	TRBJ2-7	TGTGCCAGCTCACCAATATTCGAGAACAGGGGTTTGTACGAGCAGTACTTC	CASSPIFENRGLYEQYF
once	NA	TRBV10-1	TRBJ2-1	TGCGCCAGCAGTGAGTCTAGGCCCTACAATGAGCAGTTCTTC	CASSESRPYNEQFF
NA	NA	TRBV5-7	TRBJ1-3	TGTGCCAGCAGCTTGGTGTGGCAGACTGCTGGAAACACCATATATTTT	CASSLVWQTAGNTIYF
NA	TRBD2	TRBV11-2	TRBJ2-7	TGTGCCAGCAGACCTCTAGCGGGAGGGCTGTACGAGCAGTACTTC	CASRPLAGGLYEQYF
NA	NA	TRBV7-3	TRBJ2-3	TGTGCCAGCAGCTTAACTCCACCTGGACACCGCCGCACAGATACGCAGTATTTT	CASSLTPPGHRRTDTQYF
NA	TRBD2	TRBV7-2	TRBJ2-1	TGTGCCAGCAGCTCCATCCCTAGCGGACTTTACAATGAGCAGTTCTTC	CASSSIPSGLYNEQFF
once	NA	TRBV7-9	TRBJ2-7	TGTGCCAGCAGCAAGACAGACTACGAGCAGTACTTC	CASSKTDYEQYF
NA	NA	TRBV2	TRBJ2-5	TGTGCCAGCCGCCTCGGCGAGACCCAGTACTTC	CASRLGETQYF
NA	NA	TRBV28	TRBJ2-7	TGTGCCAGCAGTTTTTTGACAGGATACGAGCAGTACTTC	CASSFLTGYEQYF
NA	NA	TRBV6-6	TRBJ2-1	TGTGCCAGCATTGACGACCAACCTACCTACAATGAGCAGTTCTTC	CASIDDQPTYNEQFF
NA	TRBD1	TRBV5-5	TRBJ1-1	TGTGCCAGCAGCTTTTCCCCCGCGGGACAGTTGAACACTGAAGCTTTCTTT	CASSFSPAGQLNTEAFF
NA	TRBD2	TRBV5-1	TRBJ2-3	TGCGCCAGCAGCCGGAAAAAGCGGGGCAACACAGATACGCAGTATTTT	CASSRKKRGNTDTQYF
NA	TRBD1	TRBV5-1	TRBJ1-1	TGCGCCAGCAGCCGGAGGGGGCTTGACACTGAAGCTTTCTTT	CASSRRGLDTEAFF
NA	NA	TRBV5-1	TRBJ2-3	TGCGCCAGCAGCTTGGAAAAGGTTTGGACAGATACGCAGTATTTT	CASSLEKVWTDTQYF
NA	TRBD2	TRBV5-1	TRBJ2-1	TGCGCCAGCAGCTTGGGCGGGAGGGGTAATGAGCAGTTCTTC	CASSLGGRGNEQFF
NA	NA	TRBV6-1	TRBJ2-7	TGTGCCAGCAGTTCGACGGAATCCTACGAGCAGTACTTC	CASSSTESYEQYF